Below are 20 T cell receptor beta chains sequenced from a single sample in a study of blood T cell repertoires in COVID-19. Sequencing used immunoSEQ multiplex PCR; TCRdb keeps in-frame clones, though not all of them. The data contain tens of thousands of clones, about 87% of them seen just once; the ten biggest clones take up around 7%. The specimen was peripheral blood. The receptors were gathered from a woman older than 75 with acute or convalescent COVID-19.

This chain connects TRBV2 to TRBJ2-7; TRBD1 might be the D (5 bases). In germline, CDR1 is SNHLY, CDR2 FYNNEI. The length of the CDR3 is 12 residues. The V end was cut by 7 bases, the J end by 1 base, with 8 bases between. The CDR3 DNA sequence: TGTGCCAGCAATCAGGGATCCTACGAGCAGTACTTC. Protein product: CASNQGSYEQYF.

This clone came up a few times. The junction differs from germline at one of its ends, possibly a read error. The V and J genes are TRBV9 and TRBJ2-7, with TRBD2 matching 8 bases. CDR3 length: 14 amino acids. CDR1 is SGDLS and CDR2 is YYNGEE in the germline V gene. CDR3 amino acids: CASSPGGMGYGQYF. In DNA, the CDR3 is TGTGCCAGCAGCCCGGGAGGGATGGGCTACGGGCAGTACTTC.

This clone was seen just once. This rearrangement joins TRBV7-2 to TRBJ2-7; 8 bases line up with TRBD1. Per the germline V gene, CDR1 is SGHTA and CDR2 is FQGNSA. The CDR3 totals 16 residues. Trimming cost V 6 bases and J 2 bases; bases outside gene matches: 12. CDR3 DNA: TGTGCCAGCAGTCGTAGATTCCGGGACAGGCCCTACGAGCAGTACTTC. It encodes CASSRRFRDRPYEQYF.

The chain employs TRBV15 and TRBJ1-2; D possibly corresponds to TRBD1 (5 bases). Germline CDR1 LNHNV, CDR2 YYDKDF (reference sequence). This CDR3 region has 15 residues. V lost 1 base and J lost 4, with 13 bases in between. For the CDR3, the DNA is TGTGCCACCAGCAGAGTAACAGGCTTTGGCTATGGCTACACCTTC. It is translated as CATSRVTGFGYGYTF.

This clone occurred a few times. The V gene is TRBV9, the J gene TRBJ2-7, with 10 bases lining up with TRBD2. This CDR3 contains 16 residues. Germline CDR1 and CDR2: SGDLS and YYNGEE. V was clipped by 0 bases and J by 4 bases; unmatched bases: 7. The CDR3 coding sequence is TGTGCCAGCAGCGTAGAAGCGGGGGGGCCAACGTACGAGCAGTACTTC. This codes for CASSVEAGGPTYEQYF.

The chain joins TRBV6-5 to TRBJ1-3, with 8 bases aligning to TRBD1. J was trimmed by 0 bases and V by 6 bases; bases with no gene match: 4. CDR3 size: 15 residues. Germline V lookup: CDR1 MNHEY, CDR2 SVGAGI. CDR3 sequence: CASRPGQGSGNTIYF. CDR3 in DNA: TGTGCCAGCAGGCCCGGACAGGGCTCTGGAAACACCATATATTTT.

This clone was counted between two and nine times. The chain is built from TRBV5-1 and TRBJ2-5; maybe TRBD2 (6 bases). CDR1 and CDR2 (germline): SGHRS, YFSETQ. V gave up 4 bases and J gave up 5 bases, with 18 bases separating them. This CDR3 region has 15 residues. CDR3 residues: CASSPAAGLVETQYF. The CDR3 DNA reads TGCGCCAGCAGCCCGGCTGCGGGACTCGTGGAGACCCAGTACTTC.

This clone has a single count. The chain couples TRBV6-2 or TRBV6-3 to TRBJ2-3; 7 bases fit TRBD1. This CDR3 region has 12 residues. The V gene's germline CDR1 is MNHEY and CDR2 SVGEGT. The ends lost 5 bases at V and 5 bases at J; junction bases unmatched: 1. The CDR3 DNA sequence: TGTGCCAGCAGTCGACAGGGAGATACGCAGTATTTT. Translation gives CASSRQGDTQYF.

The chain joins TRBV19 to TRBJ2-2; D might be TRBD1 (5 bases). V was shortened by 6 bases and J by 0 bases, with 14 bases between the two germline ends. Germline V gene data show CDR1 as LNHDA and CDR2 as SQIVND (reference sequence). The CDR3 extends over 16 amino acids. The chain's CDR3 is CASRRTLATNTGELFF. The CDR3 region has the DNA TGTGCCAGTAGAAGGACATTGGCAACGAACACCGGGGAGCTGTTTTTT.

The chain employs TRBV5-1 and TRBJ2-1; 9 bases align to TRBD2. With V trimmed by 0 bases and J by 8 bases, 6 bases remained unmatched. The CDR3 covers 15 residues. CDR1 is SGHRS, CDR2 YFSETQ, per germline. The CDR3 region has the DNA TGCGCCAGCAGCTTGGGGACTAGCGCCTTCGATGAGCAGTTCTTC. Its translation: CASSLGTSAFDEQFF.

The chain carries TRBV14 and TRBJ2-1, with a tentative D call TRBD2 (5 bases). Germline CDR1 reads SGHDN; CDR2 reads FVKESK. The CDR3 length is 16 residues. Trimming removed 0 bases from V and 4 bases from J, with 13 bases in between. The CDR3: CASSQDNSAKYNEQFF. DNA of the CDR3: TGTGCCAGCAGCCAAGATAATAGCGCTAAATACAATGAGCAGTTCTTC. Variable domain in full (rest from reference TRBV14 and TRBJ2-1): EAGVTQFPSHSVIEKGQTVTLRCDPISGHDNLYWYRRVMGKEIKFLLHFVKESKQDESGMPNNRFLAERTGGTYSTLKVQPAELEDSGVYFCASSQDNSAKYNEQFFGPGTRLTVL.

The chain uses TRBV10-3 and TRBJ1-1; D is perhaps TRBD1 (6 bases). V lost 3 bases to trimming and J lost 1 base, with 9 bases between them. Germline CDR1 is ENHRY and CDR2 is SYGVKD. The CDR3 has 14 residues. The CDR3 loop is CAISDTGWNTEAFF. DNA of the CDR3: TGTGCCATCAGTGATACAGGGTGGAACACTGAAGCTTTCTTT.

J is TRBJ2-7 and V is TRBV9, with a tentative D call TRBD1 (6 bases). Deletions cut 3 bases from V and 4 bases from J, with 17 bases between. This CDR3 is built from 15 residues. The germline V gene encodes CDR1 SGDLS and CDR2 YYNGEE. This CDR3 reads CASSARDTRPYEQYF. Here the CDR3 DNA reads TGTGCCAGCAGCGCCCGGGACACCCGGCCATACGAGCAGTACTTC.

This clone was recorded once. J is TRBJ1-6 and V is TRBV27; a possible D gene is TRBD1 (6 bases). The germline V and J ends were trimmed by 2 bases and 0 bases, with 20 bases remaining between them. CDR1 is MNHEY and CDR2 is SMNVEV in the germline V gene (reference sequence). The length of the CDR3 is 20 residues. CDR3 loop: CASSLMGIGGQSSYNSPLHF. DNA of the CDR3: TGTGCCAGCAGTTTAATGGGGATAGGGGGTCAAAGCTCCTATAATTCACCCCTCCACTTT.

The chain uses TRBV6-5 and TRBJ1-1; tentatively, D is TRBD1 (5 bases). V was cut by 7 bases and J by 5 bases, with 14 bases left in between. The germline gives CDR1 MNHEY, CDR2 SVGAGI. The CDR3 consists of 13 residues. The CDR3 bases are TGTGCCAGCACCGCCAGGGTAAGAACTGAAGCTTTCTTT. Translated: CASTARVRTEAFF.

The table lists this clone with a count of one. The chain carries TRBV3-1 (or the pseudogene TRBV3-2) and TRBJ2-1; TRBD2 agrees at 13 bases. Unmatched junction bases numbered 2, after V lost 5 bases and J lost 4 bases. Germline CDR1 is LGHDT and CDR2 is YNNKEL (reference sequence). CDR3 length: 15 amino acids. The CDR3 loop is CASSKLAGGYNEQFF. CDR3 nucleotides: TGTGCCAGCAGCAAACTAGCGGGAGGGTACAATGAGCAGTTCTTC.

The V call is TRBV29-1, the J call TRBJ1-5, with D tentatively TRBD1 (5 bases). The V and J ends lost 0 bases and 5 bases respectively, with 17 bases between them. CDR1 SQVTM and CDR2 ANQGSEA come from the germline V gene. The CDR3 extends over 16 amino acids. The CDR3 coding sequence is TGCAGCGTTGAAGATCGCACAGGTTCTTTTGATCAGCCCCAGCATTTT. Translated, it gives CSVEDRTGSFDQPQHF.

The rearrangement joins TRBV2 to TRBJ2-5; 7 bases fit TRBD1. The V segment lost 7 bases and the J segment 4 bases; nucleotides outside the gene matches: 9. Germline V gene lookup returns CDR1 SNHLY and CDR2 FYNNEI. The length of the CDR3 is 14 residues. The CDR3 protein is CASTGEQGPETQYF. The CDR3 DNA sequence: TGTGCCAGCACCGGGGAACAGGGGCCAGAGACCCAGTACTTC.

The gene calls are TRBV4-1 and TRBJ1-1; D remains unclear. Trimming pared 0 bases from V and 5 bases from J, leaving 10 bases between. CDR1 is MGHRA, CDR2 YSYEKL, per germline. This CDR3 region has 14 residues. The CDR3 loop is CASSQESGRTEAFF. The CDR3 DNA reads TGCGCCAGCAGCCAAGAATCGGGGAGAACTGAAGCTTTCTTT.

This rearrangement joins TRBV21-1 to TRBJ1-1. TRBV21-1 has pseudogene status. The CDR3 consists of 16 residues. This CDR3 is CASSPMYGEGNTEAFF. The CDR3 DNA reads TGTGCCAGCAGCCCCATGTACGGGGAGGGGAACACTGAAGCTTTCTTT.